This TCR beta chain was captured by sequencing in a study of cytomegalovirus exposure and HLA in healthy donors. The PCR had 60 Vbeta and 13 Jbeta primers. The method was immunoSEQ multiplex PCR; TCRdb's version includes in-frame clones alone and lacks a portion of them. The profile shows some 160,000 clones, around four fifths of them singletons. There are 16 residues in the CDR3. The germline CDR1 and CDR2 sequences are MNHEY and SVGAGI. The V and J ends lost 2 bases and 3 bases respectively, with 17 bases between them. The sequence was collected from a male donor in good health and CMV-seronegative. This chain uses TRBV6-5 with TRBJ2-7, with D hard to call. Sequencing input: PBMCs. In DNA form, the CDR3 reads TGTGCCAGCAGTTACAGGATGGATCCTGGGCTCTACGAGCAGTACTTC. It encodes CASSYRMDPGLYEQYF.